The 3 T cell receptor beta chains presented below share a single source sample, sequenced in a study of technical replicates of blood from several donors. Some clones are missing from TCRdb's copy, which holds only in-frame ones; the method was immunoSEQ multiplex PCR. The table has roughly 15,000 clones, 80% to 85% seen once. Sequencing input: PBMCs. These receptors originate from a human donor in good health.

The chain recombines TRBV11-2 with TRBJ1-1; TRBD1 agrees at 7 bases. V lost 5 bases, J lost 5 bases, and 11 bases stayed unmatched. CDR1 SGHAT and CDR2 FQNNGV come from the germline V gene. The CDR3 covers 15 residues. The CDR3 reads CASSATQGTRTEAFF. Written as DNA, the CDR3 is TGTGCCAGCAGCGCGACACAGGGGACGAGAACTGAAGCTTTCTTT.

The genes are TRBV7-9 and TRBJ2-7; weak D call: TRBD1 (7 bases). This CDR3 is 12 amino acids long. Germline V gene lookup returns CDR1 SEHNR and CDR2 FQNEAQ (reference sequence). Deletions cut 8 bases from V and 5 bases from J, with 13 bases between. The CDR3 spells CASGRGVHEQYF. CDR3 bases: TGTGCCAGCGGCAGGGGGGTACACGAGCAGTACTTC.

CDR3 protein: CASSAHGEETQYF. CDR3 bases: TGTGCCAGCAGTGCTCACGGAGAAGAGACCCAGTACTTC. The J gene is TRBJ2-5, the V gene TRBV2, with D uncertain. The length of the CDR3 is 13 residues. In germline, CDR1 is SNHLY, CDR2 FYNNEI. Trimming shortened V by 4 bases and J by 3 bases, and 9 bases separated the two germline ends.